This T cell receptor beta chain originates from a study of blood T cell repertoires in COVID-19. About the research overall: Samples came from the United States, Italy and Spain, spanning acute and convalescent COVID-19. Nucleic acid was either cDNA or gDNA, and it came from T cells, B-cell-depleted T cells, or PBMCs.

Germline CDR1 MNHEY, CDR2 SVGEGT. The CDR3 runs to 14 residues. Trimming cost V 2 bases and J 7 bases, with 15 bases left between them. In the source study's methods: The assay estimated nucleated cells by amplifying reference gene primers. Profiled with immunoSEQ multiplex PCR; TCRdb holds only in-frame clones, not every one. V, J and clone size are those of that table, while D and trimming were read from the DNA. This sample has 94,000 or so clones, with 85% to 90% found just once. Sequenced: peripheral blood. The chain couples TRBV6-2 or TRBV6-3 to TRBJ2-7; tentative D call: TRBD2 (5 bases). The TCR originated in a woman of 80 years or more with active COVID-19. CDR3 sequence reads: CASSYEISRGEQYF. The CDR3 bases are TGTGCCAGCAGTTACGAAATTTCGAGAGGGGAGCAGTACTTC.